Shown below are 23 T cell receptor beta chains from a single sample sequenced in a study of T-cell reconstitution after alpha-beta-depleted transplantation in children. The authors prepared the TCRbeta library with unique molecular identifiers. TCRdb redid the calling of the PCR reads with MiXCR, one entry per CDR3 protein. The sample lists 780,000 or so distinct CDR3 sequences, about 15% occurring once. The material sequenced was PBMCs, mostly from graft donor cells, taken 360 days after TCRalphabeta/CD19-depleted stem cell transplant. The receptors stem from a male patient aged 10-17 years who had a stem cell transplant for acute lymphoblastic leukemia, so the T cells may come from the graft donor.

The chain combines TRBV12-3 or TRBV12-4 with TRBJ2-2; 8 bases fit TRBD2. There are 20 residues in the CDR3. Trimming at V came to 1 base and at J to 3 bases, leaving 16 bases not matched to a gene. CDR3: CASSLDSYPPGGADTGELFF. The DNA of the CDR3 is TGTGCCAGCAGTTTAGACTCCTACCCTCCGGGGGGGGCAGACACCGGGGAGCTGTTTTTT.

This chain joins TRBV12-3 or TRBV12-4 and TRBJ2-2; 10 positions match TRBD1. Losses at the gene ends were 4 bases for V and 5 bases for J; bases not matched to a gene: 7. This CDR3 comprises 16 residues. The CDR3 sequence: CASSYGQGEWTGELFF. CDR3 in DNA: TGTGCCAGCAGTTATGGACAGGGGGAATGGACCGGGGAGCTGTTTTTT.

This clonotype came up a few times. The gene calls are TRBV5-1 and TRBJ2-7; no firm D call. The germline V and J ends were trimmed by 7 bases and 2 bases, with 10 bases remaining between them. The CDR3 spans 12 residues. Per the germline V gene, CDR1 is SGHRS and CDR2 is YFSETQ. CDR3 protein: CASFLLPYEQYF. CDR3 DNA sequence: TGCGCCAGCTTTCTCCTGCCCTACGAGCAGTACTTC.

This clonotype was observed a few times. The chain combines TRBV19 with TRBJ2-7; perhaps TRBD1 as D (6 bases). Germline CDR1 and CDR2: LNHDA and SQIVND (reference sequence). Between the trimmed V and J ends, which lost 5 bases and 1 base, there was a span of 15 bases. The CDR3 extends over 15 amino acids. The chain's CDR3 is CASSLFGTPSYEQYF. As DNA, the CDR3 is TGTGCCAGTAGTCTCTTCGGGACACCTTCCTACGAGCAGTACTTC.

The chain uses TRBV4-2 and TRBJ2-7, with 9 bases identical to TRBD1. CDR3 size: 12 residues. Losses at the gene ends were 5 bases for V and 6 bases for J; bases not matched to a gene: 2. From germline, CDR1 is LGHNA and CDR2 YNFKEQ. CDR3: CASSWDRVEQYF. In DNA, the CDR3 is TGTGCCAGCAGCTGGGACAGGGTCGAGCAGTACTTC.

The J gene is TRBJ2-3, the V gene TRBV5-6, with D perhaps TRBD1 (5 bases). In germline, CDR1 is SGHDT, CDR2 YYEEEE. Trimming removed 4 bases at V and 3 bases at J, with 18 bases between. CDR3 length: 16 amino acids. The CDR3 region has the DNA TGTGCCAGCAGCAAAGGGCCGACAGTTGCTACAGATACGCAGTATTTT. Protein sequence: CASSKGPTVATDTQYF.

This clonotype was recorded at least ten times. The rearrangement links TRBV29-1 to TRBJ2-1; D tentatively reads TRBD1 or TRBD2 (5 bases each). CDR1 SQVTM and CDR2 ANQGSEA come from the germline V gene. The ends were cut back, 0 bases at V and 0 bases at J, with 12 bases in the middle. This CDR3 is built from 16 residues. Here the CDR3 reads CSVEDLPGSSYNEQFF. The CDR3 nucleotides read TGCAGCGTTGAAGATCTTCCAGGGAGCTCCTACAATGAGCAGTTCTTC.

The chain joins TRBV29-1 to TRBJ2-3; no clear D gene. Between the trimmed V and J ends, which lost 5 bases and 3 bases, there was a span of 9 bases. Germline assignment: CDR1 SQVTM and CDR2 ANQGSEA. The CDR3 runs to 12 residues. CDR3 protein: CSVRVGTDTQYF. CDR3 bases: TGCAGCGTTCGGGTGGGGACAGATACGCAGTATTTT.

This clonotype was recorded a few times. V usage is TRBV27 and J usage is TRBJ2-7, with TRBD1 identical over 9 bases. After removal of 3 bases from V and 3 bases from J, the junction contained 6 bases not matched to a gene. The CDR3 sequence is 15 residues long. The germline V gene has CDR1 MNHEY and CDR2 SMNVEV (reference sequence). The CDR3 bases are TGTGCCAGCAGTTTTTGGGGGACAGGGCGCTACGAGCAGTACTTC. Protein product: CASSFWGTGRYEQYF.

In this sample, this clonotype turned up a few times. The chain uses TRBV5-1 and TRBJ1-1; weak D call: TRBD1 (5 bases). The V and J ends lost 3 bases and 1 base respectively, with 10 bases between them. The CDR3 is 14 residues long. CDR1 is SGHRS and CDR2 is YFSETQ in the germline V gene. CDR3 nucleotides: TGCGCCAGCAGCTCAACCGGGACGAACACTGAAGCTTTCTTT. Amino acids: CASSSTGTNTEAFF.

J is TRBJ2-7 and V is TRBV27, with 9 bases matching TRBD2. Germline V gene data show CDR1 as MNHEY and CDR2 as SMNVEV (reference sequence). V was clipped by 8 bases and J by 5 bases; unmatched bases: 10. This CDR3 is 14 amino acids long. The CDR3 nucleotides are TGTGCCAGCCTCCCTAGCGGGATTCAAGACGAGCAGTACTTC. Translating gives CASLPSGIQDEQYF.

This clonotype has a handful of counts. V and J are TRBV29-1 and TRBJ2-5; perhaps TRBD2 as D (6 bases). Germline loops: CDR1 SQVTM, CDR2 ANQGSEA. V was cut by 4 bases and J by 3 bases, with 15 bases left in between. The CDR3 runs to 14 residues. CDR3 in DNA: TGCAGCGTTGGGGATGTGGGGACTGAAGAGACCCAGTACTTC. Encoded protein: CSVGDVGTEETQYF. Full variable domain (rest looked up from reference TRBV29-1 and TRBJ2-5): SAVISQKPSRDICQRGTSLTIQCQVDSQVTMMFWYRQQPGQSLTLIATANQGSEATYESGFVIDKFPISRPNLTFSTLTVSNMSPEDSSIYLCSVGDVGTEETQYFGPGTRLLVL.

This clonotype has at least ten counts. J is TRBJ2-1 and V is TRBV5-1; possibly TRBD1 for D (5 bases). The CDR3 covers 13 residues. CDR1 and CDR2 from the germline V gene are SGHRS and YFSETQ. Deletions cut 7 bases from V and 6 bases from J, with 14 bases between. The CDR3 is CASHQGRVNEQFF. Written as DNA, the CDR3 is TGCGCCAGCCACCAAGGCAGGGTCAATGAGCAGTTCTTC.

This clonotype was recorded many times. The chain uses TRBV29-1 and TRBJ1-2, with 7 bases fitting TRBD1. CDR1 is SQVTM and CDR2 is ANQGSEA in the germline V gene. V shed 7 bases, J shed 8 bases, and the junction held 13 bases outside the gene matches. CDR3 length: 13 residues. The CDR3 DNA is TGCAGCGCGGTACGGGACAGAAGCTTCGGCTACACCTTC. It specifies CSAVRDRSFGYTF.

This clonotype was counted once. This chain joins TRBV18 and TRBJ1-5, with D tentatively TRBD1 (5 bases). Germline V lookup: CDR1 KGHSH, CDR2 LQKENI. Trimming removed 5 bases at V and 4 bases at J, with 12 bases between. This CDR3 region has 14 residues. CDR3 sequence: CASSGAGENQPQHF. The CDR3 nucleotides read TGTGCCAGCTCAGGAGCGGGGGAGAATCAGCCCCAGCATTTT.

The J gene is TRBJ1-2, the V gene TRBV12-3 or TRBV12-4; maybe TRBD1 (6 bases). V dropped 7 bases and J dropped 5 bases, with 14 bases sitting between them. The CDR3 runs to 13 residues. CDR3: CASILQGSYGYTF. The CDR3 bases are TGTGCCAGCATTCTACAGGGATCGTATGGCTACACCTTC.

V gene TRBV3-1 combines with J gene TRBJ1-6; no clear D gene. Germline assignment: CDR1 LGHDT and CDR2 YNNKEL (reference sequence). The CDR3 contains 13 residues. V was cut by 0 bases and J by 7 bases, with 4 bases left in between. DNA for the CDR3: TGTGCCAGCAGCCAAGATCTGAATTCACCCCTCCACTTT. This codes for CASSQDLNSPLHF.

This clonotype has only a few counts. The chain joins TRBV9 to TRBJ2-1, with 10 positions matching TRBD2. Germline trimming cut 3 bases from V and 6 bases from J; bases unmatched to any gene: 6. CDR1 is SGDLS, CDR2 YYNGEE, per germline. This CDR3 spans 15 amino acids. CDR3 nucleotide sequence: TGTGCCAGCAGCGGACCGGGACTAGCGTCCAATGAGCAGTTCTTC. Encoded protein: CASSGPGLASNEQFF.

This clonotype was observed a handful of times. The chain uses TRBV6-1 and TRBJ2-7; no reliable D call. This CDR3 spans 14 amino acids. V shed 6 bases and J shed 6 bases, with 18 bases lying between them. Per the germline V gene, CDR1 is MNHNS and CDR2 is SASEGT. In DNA, the CDR3 is TGTGCCAGCAGGTCCACTTACTCTCAGACCGAGCAGTACTTC. It translates to CASRSTYSQTEQYF.

The gene calls are TRBV18 and TRBJ2-7; tentatively, D is TRBD2 (6 bases). In germline, CDR1 is KGHSH, CDR2 LQKENI. There are 14 residues in the CDR3. V was shortened by 2 bases and J by 7 bases, with 15 bases between the two germline ends. CDR3 DNA sequence: TGTGCCAGCTCACCAGAGGAAGCGGGTGGGGAGCAGTACTTC. Translating it yields CASSPEEAGGEQYF. The whole variable domain, filled in from reference TRBV18 and TRBJ2-7, reads NAGVMQNPRHLVRRRGQEARLRCSPMKGHSHVYWYRQLPEEGLKFMVYLQKENIIDESGMPKERFSAEFPKEGPSILRIQQVVRGDSAAYFCASSPEEAGGEQYFGPGTRLTVT.

The J gene is TRBJ1-5, the V gene TRBV27, with D unresolved. Trimming cost V 5 bases and J 0 bases, with 5 bases left between them. The V gene's germline CDR1 is MNHEY and CDR2 SMNVEV (reference sequence). The CDR3 runs 13 residues. The CDR3 nucleotides are TGTGCCAGCAGTAAGTTTAGCAATCAGCCCCAGCATTTT. This codes for CASSKFSNQPQHF.

This clonotype has just a few counts. The chain links TRBV7-8 to TRBJ2-7; 8 nucleotides line up with TRBD2. Unmatched junction bases numbered 9, after V lost 2 bases and J lost 3 bases. This CDR3 has 16 residues. Germline lookup yields CDR1 SGHVS and CDR2 FQNEAQ. The CDR3 region is CASSLPGGVAVYEQYF. The CDR3 DNA is TGTGCCAGCAGCTTACCGGGAGGGGTAGCGGTCTACGAGCAGTACTTC. The full variable domain, its missing parts supplied by reference TRBV7-8 and TRBJ2-7, is GAGVSQSPRYKVAKRGQDVALRCDPISGHVSLFWYQQALGQGPEFLTYFQNEAQLDKSGLPSDRFFAERPEGSVSTLKIQRTQQEDSAVYLCASSLPGGVAVYEQYFGPGTRLTVT.

The chain has TRBV6-1 and TRBJ2-5, with 7 positions matching TRBD2. Germline CDR1 and CDR2: MNHNS and SASEGT. The trim removed 8 bases at V and 5 bases at J, leaving 5 bases unmatched. The CDR3 length is 12 residues. The CDR3, as DNA: TGTGCCAGCTTAGGACTAGGGGAGACCCAGTACTTC. It codes for CASLGLGETQYF.